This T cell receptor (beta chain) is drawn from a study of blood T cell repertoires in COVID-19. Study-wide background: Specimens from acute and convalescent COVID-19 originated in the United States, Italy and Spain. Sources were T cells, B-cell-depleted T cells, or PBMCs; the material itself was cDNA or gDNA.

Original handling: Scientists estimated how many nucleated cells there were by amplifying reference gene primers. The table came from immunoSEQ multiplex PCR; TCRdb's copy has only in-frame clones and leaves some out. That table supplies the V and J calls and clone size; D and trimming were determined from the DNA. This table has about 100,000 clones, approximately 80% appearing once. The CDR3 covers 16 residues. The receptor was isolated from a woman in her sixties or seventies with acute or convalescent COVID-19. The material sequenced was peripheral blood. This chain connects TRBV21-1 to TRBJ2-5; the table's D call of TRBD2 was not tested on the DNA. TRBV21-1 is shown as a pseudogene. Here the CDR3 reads CASNSVRTSGGGTQYF. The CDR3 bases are TGTGCCAGCAATTCGGTAAGGACTAGCGGGGGGGGGACCCAGTACTTC.